This T cell receptor beta chain was observed in a study of spatial heterogeneity in lung cancer. Whole-study context: Detection of beta-chain sequences consistently exceeded that of alpha-chain sequences.

Study outcomes and limitations: The study found ubiquitous expanded tumor TCRs in blood more at resection than follow-up.

This clonotype was counted only a few times. Its cognate antigen is unknown. TCR cDNA molecules each had a unique molecular identifier. A single record per CDR3 protein comes from TCRdb applying MiXCR to the 5' RACE reads. The data contain some 100,000 distinct CDR3 sequences, about 12% of them singletons. Described time point: sample taken at primary tumor resection. No cells were sorted before sequencing. The whole RNA sequenced was extracted from tumor, nontumor lung or frozen PBMC. Deletions cut 3 bases from V and 2 bases from J, with 17 bases between. Germline lookup yields CDR1 DFQATT and CDR2 SNEGSKA (reference sequence). The CDR3 sequence is 15 residues long.

Here the sequenced sample was PBMCs, taken at surgery. The TCR comes from a male donor with early-stage non-small cell lung cancer. The gene calls are TRBV20-1 and TRBJ2-7, with D uncertain. The CDR3 region is CSASVGGSPAYEQYF. The CDR3 DNA sequence: TGCAGTGCTAGTGTAGGCGGTTCCCCTGCCTACGAGCAGTACTTC.